A selection of T cell receptor beta chains follows, all from one sample in a study of T cells in Graves' hyperthyroidism and ophthalmopathy. TCRdb used MiXCR to reprocess the multiplex PCR reads, holding one entry per CDR3 protein. Of 490,000 or so distinct CDR3 sequences listed, just under 20% are singletons. Sequenced sample: blood. The receptors were gathered from a man aged 35 to 55 with Graves' ophthalmopathy. The CDR3 runs from the conserved cysteine through the conserved F or W. D genes are given only for firm matches. Size is stated for part of the rows, as once, few or many counts, or as a class when the clone is expanded.

j_call: TRBJ1-1; cdr3_length: 15; clone_size: many; v_call: TRBV5-1; d_call: TRBD1; cdr3_aa: CASSFTGTANTEAFF; cdr3_nt: TGCGCCAGCAGCTTTACCGGGACAGCGAACACTGAAGCTTTCTTT
j_call: TRBJ1-4; cdr3_length: 13; clone_size: many; v_call: TRBV20-1; d_call: -; cdr3_aa: CSASLSTNEKLFF; cdr3_nt: TGCAGTGCTAGTTTATCAACTAATGAAAAACTGTTTTTT
j_call: TRBJ1-1; cdr3_length: 15; clone_size: few; v_call: TRBV4-3; d_call: TRBD1; cdr3_aa: CASSPAQGARTEAFF; cdr3_nt: TGCGCCAGCAGCCCCGCTCAGGGGGCGCGAACTGAAGCTTTCTTT
j_call: TRBJ1-4; cdr3_length: 19; clone_size: -; v_call: TRBV4-1; d_call: TRBD1; cdr3_aa: CASSQARTGGRGTNEKLFF; cdr3_nt: TGCGCCAGCAGCCAAGCCCGGACAGGGGGCAGGGGAACTAATGAAAAACTGTTTTTT
j_call: TRBJ1-6; cdr3_length: 15; clone_size: -; v_call: TRBV7-9; d_call: TRBD1; cdr3_aa: CASSWGRGRNSPLHF; cdr3_nt: TGTGCCAGCAGCTGGGGCAGGGGGCGTAATTCACCCCTCCACTTT
j_call: TRBJ1-2; cdr3_length: 13; clone_size: many; v_call: TRBV7-9; d_call: -; cdr3_aa: CASSSIANYGYTF; cdr3_nt: TGTGCCAGCAGCTCTATAGCTAACTATGGCTACACCTTC
j_call: TRBJ1-5; cdr3_length: 14; clone_size: -; v_call: TRBV7-9; d_call: -; cdr3_aa: CASSSTRVPQPQHF; cdr3_nt: TGTGCCAGCAGCTCCACACGGGTCCCTCAGCCCCAGCATTTT
j_call: TRBJ2-3; cdr3_length: 19; clone_size: -; v_call: TRBV18; d_call: TRBD2; cdr3_aa: CASSPPGLAWSLGTDTQYF; cdr3_nt: TGTGCCAGCTCACCCCCGGGACTAGCGTGGAGCTTAGGCACAGATACGCAGTATTTT
j_call: TRBJ2-5; cdr3_length: 13; clone_size: few; v_call: TRBV5-1; d_call: -; cdr3_aa: CASSLGIWETQYF; cdr3_nt: TGCGCCAGCAGCTTAGGGATTTGGGAGACCCAGTACTTC
j_call: TRBJ1-2; cdr3_length: 14; clone_size: -; v_call: TRBV5-1; d_call: -; cdr3_aa: CASSLGAREGNYTF; cdr3_nt: TGCGCCAGCAGCTTGGGAGCCCGAGAGGGCAACTACACCTTC
j_call: TRBJ2-1; cdr3_length: 12; clone_size: many; v_call: TRBV2; d_call: TRBD2; cdr3_aa: CASTRLAAEQFF; cdr3_nt: TGTGCCAGCACTCGACTAGCGGCGGAGCAGTTCTTC
j_call: TRBJ1-6; cdr3_length: 15; clone_size: many; v_call: TRBV12-3/TRBV12-4; d_call: -; cdr3_aa: CATKKGTGTNSPLHF; cdr3_nt: TGTGCCACCAAGAAGGGTACAGGGACCAATTCACCCCTCCACTTT
j_call: TRBJ2-1; cdr3_length: 13; clone_size: few; v_call: TRBV12-3/TRBV12-4; d_call: TRBD1; cdr3_aa: CASGQGRYNEQFF; cdr3_nt: TGTGCCAGCGGACAGGGAAGATACAATGAGCAGTTCTTC
j_call: TRBJ2-5; cdr3_length: 17; clone_size: many; v_call: TRBV3-1; d_call: TRBD1; cdr3_aa: CASSQVKITGGRETQYF; cdr3_nt: TGTGCCAGCAGCCAAGTTAAAATTACAGGGGGCAGGGAGACCCAGTACTTC
j_call: TRBJ2-5; cdr3_length: 16; clone_size: many; v_call: TRBV12-3/TRBV12-4; d_call: TRBD2; cdr3_aa: CASSPKGTRERETQYF; cdr3_nt: TGTGCCAGCAGTCCCAAGGGGACTAGGGAGCGAGAGACCCAGTACTTC
j_call: TRBJ2-7; cdr3_length: 16; clone_size: many; v_call: TRBV6-5; d_call: TRBD2; cdr3_aa: CASKGEGTRSAYEQYF; cdr3_nt: TGTGCCAGCAAAGGGGAGGGGACGAGGTCCGCCTACGAGCAGTACTTC
j_call: TRBJ2-5; cdr3_length: 14; clone_size: many; v_call: TRBV5-4; d_call: TRBD1; cdr3_aa: CASSRRDREETQYF; cdr3_nt: TGTGCCAGCAGCCGCCGGGACAGGGAAGAGACCCAGTACTTC
j_call: TRBJ2-1; cdr3_length: 13; clone_size: few; v_call: TRBV4-1; d_call: -; cdr3_aa: CASSQAVRGLQFF; cdr3_nt: TGCGCCAGCAGCCAAGCAGTTCGGGGGTTGCAGTTCTTC
j_call: TRBJ1-6; cdr3_length: 15; clone_size: -; v_call: TRBV28; d_call: -; cdr3_aa: CASSLPRTYNSPLHF; cdr3_nt: TGTGCCAGCAGTTTACCCAGGACATATAATTCACCCCTCCACTTT
j_call: TRBJ1-2; cdr3_length: 16; clone_size: few; v_call: TRBV9; d_call: -; cdr3_aa: CASTNGWGRDSYGYTF; cdr3_nt: TGTGCCAGCACCAACGGGTGGGGGAGGGATAGCTATGGCTACACCTTC
j_call: TRBJ2-2; cdr3_length: 13; clone_size: many; v_call: TRBV2; d_call: -; cdr3_aa: CASRLDSTGELFF; cdr3_nt: TGTGCCAGCAGGCTCGACAGCACCGGGGAGCTGTTTTTT
j_call: TRBJ2-1; cdr3_length: 16; clone_size: -; v_call: TRBV27; d_call: -; cdr3_aa: CASSHPSQGSYNEQFF; cdr3_nt: TGTGCCAGCAGCCACCCTTCGCAGGGCTCCTACAATGAGCAGTTCTTC
j_call: TRBJ2-7; cdr3_length: 15; clone_size: few; v_call: TRBV28; d_call: TRBD1; cdr3_aa: CTSSSWTGRNYEQYF; cdr3_nt: TGTACCAGCAGTTCCTGGACAGGGAGGAACTACGAGCAGTACTTC
j_call: TRBJ1-1; cdr3_length: 17; clone_size: -; v_call: TRBV7-9; d_call: -; cdr3_aa: CASSLGTMKVMNTEAFF; cdr3_nt: TGTGCCAGCAGCTTAGGGACAATGAAGGTGATGAACACTGAAGCTTTCTTT
j_call: TRBJ1-1; cdr3_length: 14; clone_size: few; v_call: TRBV13; d_call: -; cdr3_aa: CASSLGVVYTEAFF; cdr3_nt: TGTGCCAGCAGCTTAGGGGTAGTTTACACTGAAGCTTTCTTT
j_call: TRBJ2-3; cdr3_length: 17; clone_size: many; v_call: TRBV3-1; d_call: -; cdr3_aa: CASSLESVQASTDTQYF; cdr3_nt: TGTGCCAGCAGTTTAGAATCAGTCCAAGCTAGCACAGATACGCAGTATTTT
j_call: TRBJ2-1; cdr3_length: 17; clone_size: many; v_call: TRBV11-1; d_call: TRBD1; cdr3_aa: CASSPGTGVSSYNEQFF; cdr3_nt: TGTGCCAGCAGCCCCGGGACAGGGGTTAGCTCCTACAATGAGCAGTTCTTC
j_call: TRBJ1-1; cdr3_length: 13; clone_size: -; v_call: TRBV30; d_call: -; cdr3_aa: CACPIWGSGEAFF; cdr3_nt: TGTGCCTGTCCAATTTGGGGATCGGGTGAAGCTTTCTTT
j_call: TRBJ2-1; cdr3_length: 14; clone_size: many; v_call: TRBV30; d_call: -; cdr3_aa: CALQRRGIDNEQFF; cdr3_nt: TGTGCGCTACAGCGACGGGGGATAGACAATGAGCAGTTCTTC
j_call: TRBJ2-1; cdr3_length: 15; clone_size: many; v_call: TRBV5-1; d_call: TRBD1; cdr3_aa: CASSLLWTGSNEQFF; cdr3_nt: TGCGCCAGCAGCTTGTTGTGGACAGGAAGCAATGAGCAGTTCTTC
j_call: TRBJ2-1; cdr3_length: 15; clone_size: many; v_call: TRBV11-2; d_call: -; cdr3_aa: CASSPLGGKYNEQFF; cdr3_nt: TGTGCCAGCAGCCCCTTGGGGGGAAAGTACAATGAGCAGTTCTTC
j_call: TRBJ1-2; cdr3_length: 11; clone_size: many; v_call: TRBV20-1; d_call: -; cdr3_aa: CSARPYYGYTF; cdr3_nt: TGCAGTGCTAGACCCTACTATGGCTACACCTTC
j_call: TRBJ2-1; cdr3_length: 15; clone_size: many; v_call: TRBV2; d_call: TRBD2; cdr3_aa: CASRETSGSYNEQFF; cdr3_nt: TGTGCCAGCAGAGAGACTAGCGGGAGCTACAATGAGCAGTTCTTC
j_call: TRBJ2-1; cdr3_length: 15; clone_size: many; v_call: TRBV7-6; d_call: TRBD2; cdr3_aa: CASSPGTSGLNEQFF; cdr3_nt: TGTGCCAGCAGCCCCGGGACTAGCGGCCTCAATGAGCAGTTCTTC
j_call: TRBJ2-3; cdr3_length: 15; clone_size: few; v_call: TRBV29-1; d_call: -; cdr3_aa: CSVDGTPGHTDTQYF; cdr3_nt: TGCAGCGTTGACGGGACACCAGGCCACACAGATACGCAGTATTTT
j_call: TRBJ1-5; cdr3_length: 13; clone_size: many; v_call: TRBV12-3/TRBV12-4; d_call: -; cdr3_aa: CASSLTGNQPQHF; cdr3_nt: TGTGCCAGCAGTTTGACCGGGAATCAGCCCCAGCATTTT
j_call: TRBJ2-1; cdr3_length: 14; clone_size: many; v_call: TRBV7-9; d_call: -; cdr3_aa: CASSFGGSDNEQFF; cdr3_nt: TGTGCCAGCAGCTTTGGCGGGTCCGACAATGAGCAGTTCTTC
j_call: TRBJ2-7; cdr3_length: 14; clone_size: many; v_call: TRBV13; d_call: -; cdr3_aa: CASSLRGQAYEQYF; cdr3_nt: TGTGCCAGCAGCTTACGGGGCCAAGCCTACGAGCAGTACTTC
j_call: TRBJ1-5; cdr3_length: 15; clone_size: few; v_call: TRBV27; d_call: TRBD1; cdr3_aa: CASRATGELHQPQHF; cdr3_nt: TGTGCCAGCAGAGCGACAGGGGAACTTCATCAGCCCCAGCATTTT
j_call: TRBJ2-1; cdr3_length: 19; clone_size: many; v_call: TRBV12-3/TRBV12-4; d_call: TRBD2; cdr3_aa: CASSWLGGAGGSSYNEQFF; cdr3_nt: TGTGCCAGCAGCTGGCTCGGGGGAGCGGGAGGGAGCTCCTACAATGAGCAGTTCTTC
j_call: TRBJ2-7; cdr3_length: 14; clone_size: -; v_call: TRBV20-1; d_call: TRBD2; cdr3_aa: CSASPGTNAYEQYF; cdr3_nt: TGCAGTGCTTCTCCCGGGACTAACGCCTACGAGCAGTACTTC